This paragraph reports one TCR beta chain. The antigen is not known. CDR3 size: 14 residues. The ends lost 6 bases at V and 2 bases at J; junction bases unmatched: 6. Germline-derived CDR1 and CDR2 are SQVTM and ANQGSEA. The sample is drawn from a study of beta chain features in type 1 diabetes. Study-level background: Patients looked much like healthy donors when it came to age, gender and cell yields.

The isolated RNA, all of it, was reverse transcribed, so expressed TCRB transcripts were what got sequenced. Regulatory, naive and central memory T cell samples averaged around 3.6 million reads. Measured with immunoSEQ multiplex PCR; TCRdb has only the in-frame clones, and not every one. The table records about 340,000 clones, around 9% of them present only once. Findings and caveats of the study: VDJ junctions from type 1 diabetes patients carried fewer insertions and larger deletions. Among patients, naive, central memory and Treg TCRB repertoires appeared more similar than among healthy donors. Shortening of TCRB CDR3s, moderate but significant, appeared in all four CD4+ subsets of Type 1 diabetes patients.

This TCR derives from a man aged 25-45 years with type 1 diabetes. The gene calls are TRBV29-1 and TRBJ1-4, with 7 bases aligning to TRBD1. Source material: central memory CD4+ T cells from blood. The CDR3 reads CSVAQGGTNEKLFF. The CDR3 nucleotides are TGCAGCGTGGCCCAGGGGGGGACTAATGAAAAACTGTTTTTT.